One and the same sample provided the 2 T cell receptor beta chains below, sequenced in a study of blood T cell repertoires in COVID-19. Measured with immunoSEQ multiplex PCR; TCRdb has only the in-frame clones, and not every one. The repertoire holds some 400,000 clones, with more than 75% as singletons. Sequenced: peripheral blood. The origin of the receptors is a human donor in a cohort sampled during active COVID-19.

The rearrangement links TRBV27 to TRBJ1-3; D possibly corresponds to TRBD1 (5 bases). V lost 8 bases and J 2 bases, leaving 16 bases between the germline ends. Per germline, CDR1 MNHEY and CDR2 SMNVEV (reference sequence). The CDR3 length is 15 residues. CDR3 in DNA: TGTGCCAGCCCTTGTCGGGGGGGGGCTGGAAACACCATATATTTT. Its protein is CASPCRGGAGNTIYF.

J is TRBJ2-7 and V is TRBV19, with D possibly being TRBD2 (5 bases). The CDR3 contains 15 residues. The germline V and J ends were trimmed by 9 bases and 4 bases, with 22 bases remaining between them. From germline, CDR1 is LNHDA and CDR2 SQIVND (reference sequence). CDR3 amino acids: CARRPLGEQLYEQYF. CDR3 nucleotides: TGTGCCAGGAGACCACTCGGGGAACAACTTTACGAGCAGTACTTC.